Detailed here is one T cell receptor beta chain. What it recognizes is unknown. Losses at the gene ends were 4 bases for V and 3 bases for J; bases not matched to a gene: 11. There are 16 residues in the CDR3. From germline, CDR1 is MNHEY and CDR2 SMNVEV (reference sequence). Memory CD4+ cells were defined as CD4+CD45RO+CD25-. Semi-nested PCR with Nested Universal Primer A followed constant-region reverse priming of full-length variable regions. Via MiXCR, TCRdb re-called the 5' RACE reads, giving one row per CDR3 protein. The sample includes 25,000 to 35,000 distinct CDR3 sequences, 24% of them seen just once. Study-level points and caveats: Whole repertoires were not studied in the larger cohort, only one V-J beta rearrangement. Greatest tumor Treg TCR overlap was with tumor naive CD4+ cells.

Material: memory CD4+ T cells sorted from blood. Subset reported: memory CD4+ T cells, CD4+CD45RO+CD25-. This chain joins TRBV27 and TRBJ2-7; TRBD2 aligns across 8 bases. This clonotype originated in a female donor with breast cancer. The CDR3 DNA reads as TGTGCCAGCAGTTCCATGACCGGGACTAGGTTCTACGAGCAGTACTTC. This sequence encodes CASSSMTGTRFYEQYF.